The sequence of this TCR beta chain was determined in a study of CD8 T cells in ankylosing spondylitis. Study results and limitations: CD8+ by phenotype, disease-linked clones were relatively rare in peripheral blood. Seemingly characteristic of ankylosing spondylitis blood was a TCR beta motif consisting of eight highly homologous variants. Disease-linked clones were reportedly significantly enriched in matched ankylosing spondylitis synovial fluid.

About this clonotype: Its matching antigen is unknown.

It was by quantitative 5'-RACE with molecular barcodes that TCR beta libraries were made. Each CDR3 protein gets one entry after TCRdb re-called the 5' RACE reads with MiXCR. The sample contains fewer than 130,000 distinct CDR3 sequences, under 30% of which appear only once. CDR1 is SNHLY and CDR2 is FYNNEI in the germline V gene. The CDR3 sequence is 13 residues long. Trimming removed 5 bases at V and 0 bases at J, with 7 bases between. Source material: synovial fluid, either unsorted or a sorted T cell fraction (not recorded which). The receptor's source is a male donor with ankylosing spondylitis. The rearrangement links TRBV2 to TRBJ1-1; unclear D gene. Here the CDR3 reads CASSFQMNTEAFF. CDR3 in DNA: TGTGCCAGCAGTTTCCAGATGAACACTGAAGCTTTCTTT.